This section outlines one T cell receptor beta chain sequence together with its context. This entry belongs to a study of T-cell reconstitution after alpha-beta-depleted transplantation in children. Unique molecular identifiers were built into the TCRbeta library. TCRdb re-called the PCR reads through MiXCR, storing one row per CDR3 protein. Altogether about 340,000 distinct CDR3 sequences are present, around 10% being singletons, with the ten largest covering under 3%. Germline lookup yields CDR1 SGHRS and CDR2 YFSETQ. CDR3 length: 12 residues. V trimming: 8 bases; J trimming: 4 bases; junction bases outside the gene matches: 3.

Specimen: PBMCs from the stem cell graft donor, collected from the stem cell graft. The chain recombines TRBV5-1 with TRBJ2-3; 8 bases match TRBD2. This TCR was sampled from a human donor who donated a stem cell graft to a child with acute lymphoblastic leukemia. The CDR3 reads CASSGDADTQYF. CDR3 sequence (DNA): TGCGCCAGTAGCGGGGACGCAGATACGCAGTATTTT.